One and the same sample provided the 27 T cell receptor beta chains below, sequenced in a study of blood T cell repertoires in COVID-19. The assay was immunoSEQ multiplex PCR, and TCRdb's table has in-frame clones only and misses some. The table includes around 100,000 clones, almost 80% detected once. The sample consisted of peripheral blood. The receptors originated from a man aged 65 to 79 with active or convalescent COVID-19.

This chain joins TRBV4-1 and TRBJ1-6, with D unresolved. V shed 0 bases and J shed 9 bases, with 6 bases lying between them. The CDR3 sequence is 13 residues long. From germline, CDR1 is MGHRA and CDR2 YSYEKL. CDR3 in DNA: TGCGCCAGCAGCCAAGAACGGAGTTCACCCCTCCACTTT. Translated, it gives CASSQERSSPLHF.

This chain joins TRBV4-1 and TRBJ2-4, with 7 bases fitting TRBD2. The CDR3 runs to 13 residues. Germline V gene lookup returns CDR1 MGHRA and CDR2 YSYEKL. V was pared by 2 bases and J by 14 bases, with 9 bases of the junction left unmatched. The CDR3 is CASSQTSGLVKYF. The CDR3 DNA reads TGCGCCAGCAGCCAAACCTCCGGACTAGTTAAGTACTTC.

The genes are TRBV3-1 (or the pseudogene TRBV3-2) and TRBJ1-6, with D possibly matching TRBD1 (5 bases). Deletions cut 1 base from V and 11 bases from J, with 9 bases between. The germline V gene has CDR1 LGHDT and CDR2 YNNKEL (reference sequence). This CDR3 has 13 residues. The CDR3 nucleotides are TGTGCCAGCAGCCAAGCAGGGAGGCCACCCCTCCACTTT. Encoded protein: CASSQAGRPPLHF.

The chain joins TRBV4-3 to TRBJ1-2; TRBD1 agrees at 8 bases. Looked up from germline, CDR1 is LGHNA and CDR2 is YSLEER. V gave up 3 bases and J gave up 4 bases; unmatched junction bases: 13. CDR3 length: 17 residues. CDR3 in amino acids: CASSQGTGRSGAYGYTF. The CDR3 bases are TGCGCCAGCAGCCAGGGGACAGGCCGCTCAGGGGCCTATGGCTACACCTTC.

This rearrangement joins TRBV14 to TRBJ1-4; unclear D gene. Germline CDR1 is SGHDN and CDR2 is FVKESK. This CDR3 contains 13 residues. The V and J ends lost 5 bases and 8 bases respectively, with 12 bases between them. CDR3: CASSFGPGEKLFF. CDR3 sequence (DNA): TGTGCCAGCAGCTTCGGACCGGGAGAAAAACTGTTTTTT. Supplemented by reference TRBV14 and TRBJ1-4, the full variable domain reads EAGVTQFPSHSVIEKGQTVTLRCDPISGHDNLYWYRRVMGKEIKFLLHFVKESKQDESGMPNNRFLAERTGGTYSTLKVQPAELEDSGVYFCASSFGPGEKLFFGSGTQLSVL.

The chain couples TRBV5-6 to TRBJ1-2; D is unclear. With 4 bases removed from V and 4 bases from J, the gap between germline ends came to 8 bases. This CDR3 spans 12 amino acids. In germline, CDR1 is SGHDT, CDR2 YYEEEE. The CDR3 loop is CASSLRGYGYTF. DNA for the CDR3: TGTGCCAGCAGCCTCCGAGGCTATGGCTACACCTTC.

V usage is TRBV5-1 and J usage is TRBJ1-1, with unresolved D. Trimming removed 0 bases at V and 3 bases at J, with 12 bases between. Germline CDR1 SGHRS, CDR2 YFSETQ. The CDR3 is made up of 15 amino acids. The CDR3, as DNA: TGCGCCAGCAGCTTGGTCCGACTATACGACACTGAAGCTTTCTTT. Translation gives CASSLVRLYDTEAFF.

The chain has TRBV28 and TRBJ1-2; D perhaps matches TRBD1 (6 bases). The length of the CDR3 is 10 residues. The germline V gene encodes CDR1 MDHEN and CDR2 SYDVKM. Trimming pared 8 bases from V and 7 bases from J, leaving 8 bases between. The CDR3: CASSGVGYTF. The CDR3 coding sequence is TGTGCCAGCTCAGGGGTTGGCTACACCTTC.

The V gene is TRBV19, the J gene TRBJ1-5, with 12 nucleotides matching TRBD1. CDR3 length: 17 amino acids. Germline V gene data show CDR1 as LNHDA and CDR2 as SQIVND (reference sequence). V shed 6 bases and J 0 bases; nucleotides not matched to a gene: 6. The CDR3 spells CASRTGTGGYSNQPQHF. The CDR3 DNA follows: TGTGCCAGTAGAACGGGGACAGGGGGCTATAGCAATCAGCCCCAGCATTTT.

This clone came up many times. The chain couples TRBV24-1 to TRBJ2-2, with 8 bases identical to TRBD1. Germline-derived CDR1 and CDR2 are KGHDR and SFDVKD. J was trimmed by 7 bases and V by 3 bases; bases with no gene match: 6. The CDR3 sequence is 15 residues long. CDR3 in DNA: TGTGCCACCAGTGATCTCGGGACAGGCGGCGGGGAGCTGTTTTTT. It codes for CATSDLGTGGGELFF.

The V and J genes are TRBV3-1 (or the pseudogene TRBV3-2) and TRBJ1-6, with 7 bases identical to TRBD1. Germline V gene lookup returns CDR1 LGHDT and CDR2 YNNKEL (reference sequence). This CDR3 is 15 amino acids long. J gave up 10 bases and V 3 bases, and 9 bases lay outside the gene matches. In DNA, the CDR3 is TGTGCCAGCAGCCACTTGACAGGGAATGGGTCACCCCTCCACTTT. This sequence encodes CASSHLTGNGSPLHF.

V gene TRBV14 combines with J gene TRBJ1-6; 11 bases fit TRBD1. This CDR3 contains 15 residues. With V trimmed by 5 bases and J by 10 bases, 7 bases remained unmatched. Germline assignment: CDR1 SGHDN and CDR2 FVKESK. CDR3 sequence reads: CASSWDRGKGSPLHF. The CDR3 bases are TGTGCCAGCAGCTGGGACAGGGGGAAAGGATCACCCCTCCACTTT.

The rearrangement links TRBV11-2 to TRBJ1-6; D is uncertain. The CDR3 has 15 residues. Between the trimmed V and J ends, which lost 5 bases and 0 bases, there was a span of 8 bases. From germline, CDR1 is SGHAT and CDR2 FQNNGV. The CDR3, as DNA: TGTGCCAGCAGCACTGGGAGCTCCTATAATTCACCCCTCCACTTT. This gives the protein CASSTGSSYNSPLHF.

The CDR3 loop is CASSLATGAQETQYF. Written as DNA, the CDR3 is TGTGCCAGCAGCTTAGCGACAGGGGCGCAAGAGACCCAGTACTTC. V usage is TRBV7-2 and J usage is TRBJ2-5, with 8 nucleotides matching TRBD1. Germline V gene sequence: CDR1 SGHTA, CDR2 FQGNSA. This CDR3 spans 15 amino acids. With V trimmed by 0 bases and J by 2 bases, 2 bases remained unmatched. Combining the CDR3 with reference TRBV7-2 and TRBJ2-5 gives the whole variable domain GAGVSQSPSNKVTEKGKDVELRCDPISGHTALYWYRQSLGQGLEFLIYFQGNSAPDKSGLPSDRFSAERTGGSVSTLTIQRTQQEDSAVYLCASSLATGAQETQYFGPGTRLLVL.

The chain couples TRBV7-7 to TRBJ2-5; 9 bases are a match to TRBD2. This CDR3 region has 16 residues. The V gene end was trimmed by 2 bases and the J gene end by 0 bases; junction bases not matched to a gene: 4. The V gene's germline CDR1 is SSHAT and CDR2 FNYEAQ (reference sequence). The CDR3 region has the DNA TGTGCCAGCAGCTTAACGATAGCGGGGGACCAAGAGACCCAGTACTTC. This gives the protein CASSLTIAGDQETQYF.

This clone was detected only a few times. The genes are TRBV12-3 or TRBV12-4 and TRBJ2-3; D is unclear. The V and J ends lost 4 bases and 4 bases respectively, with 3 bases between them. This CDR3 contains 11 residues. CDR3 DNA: TGTGCCAGCAGTTCCGCAGATACGCAGTATTTT. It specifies CASSSADTQYF.

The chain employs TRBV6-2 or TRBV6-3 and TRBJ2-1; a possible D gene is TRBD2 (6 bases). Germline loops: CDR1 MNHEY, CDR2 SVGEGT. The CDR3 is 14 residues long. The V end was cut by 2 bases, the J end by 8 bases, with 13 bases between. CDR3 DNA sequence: TGTGCCAGCAGTTACCTCGGGACTTCGGATGAGCAGTTCTTC. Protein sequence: CASSYLGTSDEQFF.

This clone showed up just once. In DNA, the CDR3 is TGTGCCACCAGTGATTTAGGAGACGTCCTGACTTTC. Protein sequence: CATSDLGDVLTF. The chain combines TRBV24-1 with TRBJ2-6; D remains ambiguous. Germline assignment: CDR1 KGHDR and CDR2 SFDVKD. The CDR3 is made up of 12 amino acids. V lost 1 base and J lost 11, with 5 bases in between.

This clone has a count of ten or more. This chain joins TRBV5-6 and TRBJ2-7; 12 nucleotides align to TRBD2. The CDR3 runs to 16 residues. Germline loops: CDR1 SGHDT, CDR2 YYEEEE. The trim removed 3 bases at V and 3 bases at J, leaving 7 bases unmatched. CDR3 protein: CASSSRLAGAVYEQYF. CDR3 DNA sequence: TGTGCCAGCAGCTCTCGACTAGCGGGGGCCGTCTACGAGCAGTACTTC. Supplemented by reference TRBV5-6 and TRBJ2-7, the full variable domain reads DAGVTQSPTHLIKTRGQQVTLRCSPKSGHDTVSWYQQALGQGPQFIFQYYEEEERQRGNFPDRFSGHQFPNYSSELNVNALLLGDSALYLCASSSRLAGAVYEQYFGPGTRLTVT.

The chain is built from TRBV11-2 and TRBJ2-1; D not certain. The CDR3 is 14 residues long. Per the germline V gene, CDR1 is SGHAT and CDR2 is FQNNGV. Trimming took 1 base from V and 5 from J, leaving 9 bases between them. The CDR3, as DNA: TGTGCCAGCAGCTTAGCACCTAGGAACAATGAGCAGTTCTTC. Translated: CASSLAPRNNEQFF. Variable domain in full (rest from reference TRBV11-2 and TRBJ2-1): EAGVAQSPRYKIIEKRQSVAFWCNPISGHATLYWYQQILGQGPKLLIQFQNNGVVDDSQLPKDRFSAERLKGVDSTLKIQPAKLEDSAVYLCASSLAPRNNEQFFGPGTRLTVL.

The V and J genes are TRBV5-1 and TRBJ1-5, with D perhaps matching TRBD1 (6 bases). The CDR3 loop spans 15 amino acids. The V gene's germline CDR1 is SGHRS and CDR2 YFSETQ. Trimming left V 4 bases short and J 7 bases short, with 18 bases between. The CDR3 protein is CASSLLAGEGQPQHF. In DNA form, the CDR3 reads TGCGCCAGCAGCCTCCTGGCAGGGGAAGGGCAGCCCCAGCATTTT.

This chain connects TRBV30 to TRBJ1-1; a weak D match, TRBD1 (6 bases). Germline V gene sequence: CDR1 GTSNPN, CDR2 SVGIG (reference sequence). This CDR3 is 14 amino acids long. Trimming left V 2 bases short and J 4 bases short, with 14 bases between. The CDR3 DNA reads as TGTGCCTGGAGTCCCCCACAGGGCCCCACTGAAGCTTTCTTT. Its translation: CAWSPPQGPTEAFF.

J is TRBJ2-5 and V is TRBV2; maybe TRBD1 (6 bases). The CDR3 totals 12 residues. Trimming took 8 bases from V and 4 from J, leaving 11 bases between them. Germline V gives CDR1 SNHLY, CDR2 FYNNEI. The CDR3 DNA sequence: TGTGCCAGCGGACAGCCCCCAGAGACCCAGTACTTC. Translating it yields CASGQPPETQYF.

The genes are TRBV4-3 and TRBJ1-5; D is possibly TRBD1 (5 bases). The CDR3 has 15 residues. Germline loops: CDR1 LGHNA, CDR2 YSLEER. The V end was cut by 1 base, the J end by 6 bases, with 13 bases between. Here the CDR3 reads CASSQVKGEVQPQHF. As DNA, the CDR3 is TGCGCCAGCAGCCAAGTTAAAGGGGAGGTTCAGCCCCAGCATTTT.

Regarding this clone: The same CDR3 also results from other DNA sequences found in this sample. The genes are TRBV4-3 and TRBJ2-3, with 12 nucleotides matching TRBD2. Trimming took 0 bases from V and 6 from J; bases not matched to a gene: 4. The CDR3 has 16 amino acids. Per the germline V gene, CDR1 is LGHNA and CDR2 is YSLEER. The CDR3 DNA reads TGCGCCAGCAGCCAAGATCTAGCGGGAGGGCGGGATACGCAGTATTTT. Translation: CASSQDLAGGRDTQYF.

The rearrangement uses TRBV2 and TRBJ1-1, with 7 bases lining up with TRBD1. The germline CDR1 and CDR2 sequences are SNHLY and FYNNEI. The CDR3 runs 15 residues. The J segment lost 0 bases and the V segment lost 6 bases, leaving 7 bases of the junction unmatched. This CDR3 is CASSLTQGMNTEAFF. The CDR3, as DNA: TGTGCCAGCAGCCTTACACAGGGGATGAACACTGAAGCTTTCTTT.

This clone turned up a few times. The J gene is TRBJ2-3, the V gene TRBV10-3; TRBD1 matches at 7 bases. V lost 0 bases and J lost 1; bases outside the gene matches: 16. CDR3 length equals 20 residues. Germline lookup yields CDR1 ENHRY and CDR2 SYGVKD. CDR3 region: CAISESRAGGWEDGTDTQYF. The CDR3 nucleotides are TGTGCCATCAGTGAGTCGCGGGCAGGGGGATGGGAAGATGGCACAGATACGCAGTATTTT.